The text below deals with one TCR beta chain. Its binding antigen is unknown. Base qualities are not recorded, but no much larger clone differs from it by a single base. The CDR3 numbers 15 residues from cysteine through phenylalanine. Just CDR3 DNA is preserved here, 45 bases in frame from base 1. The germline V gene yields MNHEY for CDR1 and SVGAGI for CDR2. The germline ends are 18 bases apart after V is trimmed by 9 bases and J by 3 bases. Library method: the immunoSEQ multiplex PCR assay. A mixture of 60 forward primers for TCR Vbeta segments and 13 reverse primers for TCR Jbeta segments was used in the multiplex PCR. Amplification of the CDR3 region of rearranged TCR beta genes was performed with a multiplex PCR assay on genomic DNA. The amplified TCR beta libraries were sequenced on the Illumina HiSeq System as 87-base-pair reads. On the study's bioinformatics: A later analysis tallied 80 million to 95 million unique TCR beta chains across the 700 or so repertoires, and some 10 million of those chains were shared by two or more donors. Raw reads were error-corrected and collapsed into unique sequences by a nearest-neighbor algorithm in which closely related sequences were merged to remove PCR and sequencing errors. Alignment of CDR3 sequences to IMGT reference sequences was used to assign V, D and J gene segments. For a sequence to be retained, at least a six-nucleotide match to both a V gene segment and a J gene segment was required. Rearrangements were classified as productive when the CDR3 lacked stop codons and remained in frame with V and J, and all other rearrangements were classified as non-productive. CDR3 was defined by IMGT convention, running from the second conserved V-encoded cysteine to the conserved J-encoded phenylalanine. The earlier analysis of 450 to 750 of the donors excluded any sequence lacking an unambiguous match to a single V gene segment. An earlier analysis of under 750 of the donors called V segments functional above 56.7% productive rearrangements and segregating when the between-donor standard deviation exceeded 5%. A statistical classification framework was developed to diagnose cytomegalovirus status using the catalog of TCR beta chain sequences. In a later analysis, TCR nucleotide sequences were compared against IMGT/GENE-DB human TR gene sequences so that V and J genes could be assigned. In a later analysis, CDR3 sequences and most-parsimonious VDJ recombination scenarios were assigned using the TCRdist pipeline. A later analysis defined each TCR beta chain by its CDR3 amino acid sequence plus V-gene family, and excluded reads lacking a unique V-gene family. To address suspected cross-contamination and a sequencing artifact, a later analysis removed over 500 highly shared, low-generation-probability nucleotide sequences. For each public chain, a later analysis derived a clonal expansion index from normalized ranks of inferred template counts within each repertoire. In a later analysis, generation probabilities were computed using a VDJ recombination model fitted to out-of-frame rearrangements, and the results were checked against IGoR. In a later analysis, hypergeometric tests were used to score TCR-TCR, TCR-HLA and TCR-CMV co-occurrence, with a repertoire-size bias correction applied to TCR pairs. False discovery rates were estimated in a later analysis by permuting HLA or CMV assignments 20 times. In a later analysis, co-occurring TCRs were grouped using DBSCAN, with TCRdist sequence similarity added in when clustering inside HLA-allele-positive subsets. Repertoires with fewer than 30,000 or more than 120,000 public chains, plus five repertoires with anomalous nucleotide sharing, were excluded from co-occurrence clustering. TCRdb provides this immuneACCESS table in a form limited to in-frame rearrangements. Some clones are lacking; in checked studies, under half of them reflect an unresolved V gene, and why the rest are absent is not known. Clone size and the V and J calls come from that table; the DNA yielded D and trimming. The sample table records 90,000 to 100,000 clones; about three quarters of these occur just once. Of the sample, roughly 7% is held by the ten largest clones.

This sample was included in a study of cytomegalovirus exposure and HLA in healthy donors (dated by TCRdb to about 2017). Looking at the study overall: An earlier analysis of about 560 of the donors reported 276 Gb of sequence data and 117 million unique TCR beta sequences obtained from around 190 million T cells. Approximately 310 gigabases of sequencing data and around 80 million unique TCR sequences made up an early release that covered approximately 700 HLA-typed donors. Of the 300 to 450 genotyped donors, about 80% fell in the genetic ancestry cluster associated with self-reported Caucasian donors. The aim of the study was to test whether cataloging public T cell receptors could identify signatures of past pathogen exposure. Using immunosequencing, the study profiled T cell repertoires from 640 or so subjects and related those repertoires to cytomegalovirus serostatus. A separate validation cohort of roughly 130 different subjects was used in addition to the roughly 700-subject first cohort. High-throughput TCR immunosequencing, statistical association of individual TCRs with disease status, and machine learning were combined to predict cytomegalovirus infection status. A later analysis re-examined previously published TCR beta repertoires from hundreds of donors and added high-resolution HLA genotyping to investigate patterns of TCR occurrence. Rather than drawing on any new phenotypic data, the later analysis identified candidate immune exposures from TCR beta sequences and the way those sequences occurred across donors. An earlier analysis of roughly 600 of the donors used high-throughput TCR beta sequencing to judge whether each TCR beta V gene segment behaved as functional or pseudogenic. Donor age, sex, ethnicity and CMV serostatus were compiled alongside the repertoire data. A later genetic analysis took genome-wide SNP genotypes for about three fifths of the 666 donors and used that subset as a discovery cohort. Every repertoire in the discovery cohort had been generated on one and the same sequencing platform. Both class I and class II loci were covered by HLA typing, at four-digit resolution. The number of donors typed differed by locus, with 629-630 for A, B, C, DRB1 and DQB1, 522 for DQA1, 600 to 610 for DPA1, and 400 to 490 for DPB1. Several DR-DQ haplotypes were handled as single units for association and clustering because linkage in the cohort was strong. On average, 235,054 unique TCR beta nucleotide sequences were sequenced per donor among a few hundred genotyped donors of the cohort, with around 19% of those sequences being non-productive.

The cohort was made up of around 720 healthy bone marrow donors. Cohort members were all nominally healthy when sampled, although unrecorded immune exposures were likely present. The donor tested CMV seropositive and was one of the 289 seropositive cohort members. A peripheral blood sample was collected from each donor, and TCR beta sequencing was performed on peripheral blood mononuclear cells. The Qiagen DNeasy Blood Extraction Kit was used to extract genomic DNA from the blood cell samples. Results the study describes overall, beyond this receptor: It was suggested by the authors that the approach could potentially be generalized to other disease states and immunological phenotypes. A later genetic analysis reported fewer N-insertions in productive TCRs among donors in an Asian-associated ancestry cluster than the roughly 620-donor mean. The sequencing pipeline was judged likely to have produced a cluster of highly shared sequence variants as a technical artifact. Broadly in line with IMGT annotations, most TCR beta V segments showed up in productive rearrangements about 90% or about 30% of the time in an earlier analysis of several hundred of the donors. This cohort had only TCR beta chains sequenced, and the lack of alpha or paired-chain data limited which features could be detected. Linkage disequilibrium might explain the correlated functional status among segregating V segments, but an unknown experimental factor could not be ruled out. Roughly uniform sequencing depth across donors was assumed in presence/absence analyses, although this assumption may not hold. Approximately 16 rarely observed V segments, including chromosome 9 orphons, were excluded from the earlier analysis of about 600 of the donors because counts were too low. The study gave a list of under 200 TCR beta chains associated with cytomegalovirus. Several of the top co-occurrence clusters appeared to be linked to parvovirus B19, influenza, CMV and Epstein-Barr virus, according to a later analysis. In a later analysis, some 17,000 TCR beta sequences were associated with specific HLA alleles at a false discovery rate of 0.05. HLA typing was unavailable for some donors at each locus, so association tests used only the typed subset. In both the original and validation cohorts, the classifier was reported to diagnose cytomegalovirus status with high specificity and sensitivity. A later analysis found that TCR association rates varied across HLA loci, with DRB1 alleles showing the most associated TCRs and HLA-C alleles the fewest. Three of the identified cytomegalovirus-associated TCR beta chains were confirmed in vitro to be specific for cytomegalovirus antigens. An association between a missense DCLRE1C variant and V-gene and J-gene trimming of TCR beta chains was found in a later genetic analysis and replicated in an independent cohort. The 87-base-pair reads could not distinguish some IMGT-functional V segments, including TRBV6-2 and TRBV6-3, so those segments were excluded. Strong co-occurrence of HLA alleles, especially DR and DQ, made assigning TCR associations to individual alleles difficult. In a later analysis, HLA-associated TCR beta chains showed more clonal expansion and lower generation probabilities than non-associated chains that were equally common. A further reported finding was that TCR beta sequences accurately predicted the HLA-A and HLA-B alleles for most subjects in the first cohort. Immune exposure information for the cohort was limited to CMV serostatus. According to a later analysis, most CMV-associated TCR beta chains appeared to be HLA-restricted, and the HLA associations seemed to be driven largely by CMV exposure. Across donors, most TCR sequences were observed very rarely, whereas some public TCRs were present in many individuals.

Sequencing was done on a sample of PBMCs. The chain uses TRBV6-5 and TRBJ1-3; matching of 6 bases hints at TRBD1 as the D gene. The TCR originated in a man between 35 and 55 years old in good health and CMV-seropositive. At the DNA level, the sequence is TGTGCCAGTGCAGGGGCAAGGGTTGGTGGAAACACCATATATTTT. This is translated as CASAGARVGGNTIYF.